A few counts support the clone carrying this TCR beta chain. Tregs were sorted as CD4+CD25+CD127-/low cells. The V gene lost 7 bases and the J gene lost 4 bases, with 17 bases spanning the gap. The length of the CDR3 is 15 residues. Germline V lookup: CDR1 MNHEY, CDR2 SVGAGI. Each CDR3 protein is one row after TCRdb ran MiXCR on the 5' RACE reads. The sample lists 35,000 to 50,000 distinct CDR3 sequences, approximately 22% occurring once. The origin of this receptor is a female donor with breast cancer. The gene calls are TRBV6-5 and TRBJ2-1, with D perhaps TRBD2 (5 bases). Sequenced input: Tregs sorted from blood. The CDR3 nucleotides are TGTGCCAGCACCCGTGCCGGACTGGGATACAATGAGCAGTTCTTC. Translating it yields CASTRAGLGYNEQFF.